One and the same sample provided the 16 T cell receptor beta chains below, sequenced in a study of human T cells and chemical hapten exposure. TCRdb redid the calling of the RACE reads with MiXCR, one entry per CDR3 protein. Of roughly 380,000 distinct CDR3 sequences detected, nearly 5% appear once; the ten largest clones hold 2% to 2.5%. Indicated time point: patch test 1, 2 weeks after DPC sensitization. Treatment given: therapeutic diphenylcyclopropenone sensitization with weekly scalp DPC. The input for sequencing was whole blood, taken in connection with sensitization to the hapten diphenylcyclopropenone (DPC). Every receptor here comes from a woman between 45 and 60 years old with alopecia areata. Some clones in this sample may be carry-over from other donors' samples.

This clonotype was counted at least ten times. The CDR3 bases are TGTGCCAGCTCACCATTAGGGGGGAAGAATAATCAGCCCCAGCATTTT. Its translation: CASSPLGGKNNQPQHF. This rearrangement joins TRBV18 to TRBJ1-5; the D gene is possibly TRBD1 (6 bases). This CDR3 is built from 16 residues. The V gene's germline CDR1 is KGHSH and CDR2 LQKENI. Deletions cut 2 bases from V and 4 bases from J, with 15 bases between.

In its sample, this clonotype was seen many times. The rearrangement joins TRBV6-1 to TRBJ1-1; no reliable D call. Germline assignment: CDR1 MNHNS and CDR2 SASEGT. V lost 4 bases and J lost 2, with 5 bases in between. The CDR3 runs to 12 residues. The CDR3 spells CASSAHNTEAFF. In DNA, the CDR3 is TGTGCCAGCAGTGCGCACAACACTGAAGCTTTCTTT.

This clonotype was counted at least ten times. J is TRBJ1-5 and V is TRBV28, with 8 bases aligning to TRBD1. The CDR3 contains 16 residues. Germline V lookup: CDR1 MDHEN, CDR2 SYDVKM. Trimming at V came to 7 bases and at J to 2 bases, leaving 10 bases not matched to a gene. The CDR3 nucleotides read TGTGCCAGCAACCTCCCGACAGGGGCGGGCAATCAGCCCCAGCATTTT. This translates into CASNLPTGAGNQPQHF.

In its sample, this clonotype was seen many times. The V call is TRBV29-1, the J call TRBJ2-1; D unclear. The CDR3 is 11 amino acids. Germline V CDR1 and CDR2: SQVTM, ANQGSEA. Between the trimmed V and J ends, which lost 4 bases and 6 bases, there was a span of 7 bases. CDR3 sequence: CSVARINEQFF. The CDR3 bases are TGCAGCGTTGCACGGATCAATGAGCAGTTCTTC.

This chain links TRBV2 with TRBJ2-3, with TRBD2 matching 11 bases. V was clipped by 6 bases and J by 4 bases; unmatched bases: 9. Germline values: CDR1 SNHLY, CDR2 FYNNEI. This CDR3 has 16 amino acids. The CDR3 nucleotides read TGTGCCAGCAGCACTACTAGCGGGAGAGGGTCAGATACGCAGTATTTT. It codes for CASSTTSGRGSDTQYF.

This clonotype has a count of ten or more. V usage is TRBV4-2 and J usage is TRBJ1-2; a possible D gene is TRBD1 (5 bases). In germline, CDR1 is LGHNA, CDR2 YNFKEQ. V lost 0 bases and J lost 0, with 11 bases in between. The CDR3 runs to 16 residues. The CDR3 reads CASSQDPGKSNYGYTF. The CDR3, as DNA: TGTGCCAGCAGCCAAGATCCAGGGAAATCTAACTATGGCTACACCTTC.

There are many counts of this clonotype. The V gene is TRBV25-1, the J gene TRBJ1-5; D call uncertain. This CDR3 region has 15 residues. In germline, CDR1 is MGHDK, CDR2 SYGVNS. V lost 1 base to trimming and J lost 7 bases, with 14 bases between them. For the CDR3, the DNA is TGTGCCAGCAGTGAATCTTCCCGCCCTGGACAGCCCCAGCATTTT. Its protein product is CASSESSRPGQPQHF.

This clonotype has at least ten counts. The rearrangement joins TRBV12-3 or TRBV12-4 to TRBJ2-5; 12 bases map to TRBD2. This CDR3 comprises 14 residues. Trimming took 4 bases from V and 4 from J; bases not matched to a gene: 1. The CDR3 protein is CASSSSGGAETQYF. CDR3 nucleotides: TGTGCCAGCAGTTCTAGCGGGGGGGCAGAGACCCAGTACTTC.

This clonotype appeared many times. The rearrangement links TRBV6-1 to TRBJ1-4, with 9 bases identical to TRBD1. V was clipped by 7 bases and J by 0 bases; unmatched bases: 3. In germline, CDR1 is MNHNS, CDR2 SASEGT. This CDR3 contains 15 residues. CDR3 in amino acids: CASTRQGATNEKLFF. DNA of the CDR3: TGTGCCAGCACCCGACAGGGGGCAACTAATGAAAAACTGTTTTTT.

This chain connects TRBV27 to TRBJ2-1, with 13 bases identical to TRBD2. This CDR3 has 18 amino acids. The ends lost 6 bases at V and 7 bases at J; junction bases unmatched: 15. Germline V CDR1 and CDR2: MNHEY, SMNVEV (reference sequence). CDR3 nucleotides: TGTGCCAGCAGCCCCCCGGGACTAGCGGGGTTAGAACCGAATGAGCAGTTCTTC. It yields the protein CASSPPGLAGLEPNEQFF.

In this sample, this clonotype turned up a few times. The V and J genes are TRBV29-1 and TRBJ1-2; no definite D call. This CDR3 region has 12 residues. V was clipped by 4 bases and J by 8 bases, with 14 bases between them. Germline-derived CDR1 and CDR2 are SQVTM and ANQGSEA. Written as DNA, the CDR3 is TGCAGCGTTGTGATAGGTTCGGGAGGCTACACCTTC. This encodes CSVVIGSGGYTF.

The chain employs TRBV10-3 and TRBJ1-3, with 7 bases identical to TRBD1. From germline, CDR1 is ENHRY and CDR2 SYGVKD. V shed 6 bases and J 2 bases; nucleotides not matched to a gene: 4. This CDR3 has 14 amino acids. In DNA form, the CDR3 reads TGTGCCATCAGGCCCGACAGGGCTGGAAACACCATATATTTT. Its protein is CAIRPDRAGNTIYF.

The chain couples TRBV24-1 to TRBJ2-5, with TRBD1 as a possible D gene (5 bases). The V end was cut by 3 bases, the J end by 0 bases, with 19 bases between. This CDR3 has 18 amino acids. In germline, CDR1 is KGHDR, CDR2 SFDVKD. The CDR3: CATSDPPAPGFYQETQYF. The CDR3 DNA is TGTGCCACCAGTGATCCTCCGGCGCCAGGGTTTTACCAAGAGACCCAGTACTTC.

The genes are TRBV6-1 and TRBJ1-5, with a tentative D call TRBD1 (6 bases). The CDR3 length is 13 residues. Trimming pared 7 bases from V and 6 bases from J, leaving 13 bases between. Germline V gene data show CDR1 as MNHNS and CDR2 as SASEGT. The CDR3, as DNA: TGTGCCAGCATGGCGACAGGAGGTCAGCCCCAGCATTTT. Amino acid sequence: CASMATGGQPQHF.

This clonotype showed up just a few times. The CDR3 is CASSRQGVNTEAFF. CDR3 nucleotide sequence: TGTGCCAGCAGTCGCCAGGGGGTTAACACTGAAGCTTTCTTT. The gene calls are TRBV28 and TRBJ1-1; 7 bases align to TRBD1. CDR3 size: 14 residues. V shed 5 bases, J shed 2 bases, and the junction held 5 bases outside the gene matches. Germline CDR1 MDHEN, CDR2 SYDVKM.

This clonotype was detected only a few times. V and J are TRBV30 and TRBJ2-3; the D gene could be TRBD1 or TRBD2 (5 bases each). The CDR3 has 16 amino acids. Germline V gene sequence: CDR1 GTSNPN, CDR2 SVGIG (reference sequence). V lost 5 bases, J lost 1 base, and 19 bases lay in between. The CDR3 here is CAWRRLRGVGTDTQYF. The CDR3 region has the DNA TGTGCCTGGCGACGTCTGCGAGGGGTGGGCACAGATACGCAGTATTTT.